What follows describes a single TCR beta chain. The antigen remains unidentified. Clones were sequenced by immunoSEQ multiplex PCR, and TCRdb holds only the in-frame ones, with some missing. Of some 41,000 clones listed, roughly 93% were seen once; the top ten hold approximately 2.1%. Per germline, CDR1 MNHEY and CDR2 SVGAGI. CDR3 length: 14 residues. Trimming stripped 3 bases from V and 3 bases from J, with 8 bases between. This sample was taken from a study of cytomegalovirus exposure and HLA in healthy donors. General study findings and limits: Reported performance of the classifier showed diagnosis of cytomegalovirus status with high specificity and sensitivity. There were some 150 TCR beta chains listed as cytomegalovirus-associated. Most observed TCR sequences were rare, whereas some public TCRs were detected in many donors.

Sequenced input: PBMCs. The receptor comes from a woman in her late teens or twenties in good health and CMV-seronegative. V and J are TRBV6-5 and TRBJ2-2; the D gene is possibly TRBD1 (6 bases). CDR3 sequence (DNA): TGTGCCAGCAGTTATAAGGGGGACACCGGGGAGCTGTTTTTT. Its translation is CASSYKGDTGELFF.